What follows are 21 T cell receptor beta chains derived from one specimen sequenced in a study of shared T cell receptors in the human thymus (dated by TCRdb to the early 2020s). The library was produced with the immunoSEQ multiplex PCR assay. What TCRdb holds here is the immuneACCESS table cut down to in-frame rearrangements. Part of the clones is not present; checked against another copy, under half of the missing clones reflect an unresolved V gene, and the others are unexplained. For this sample the table gives hundreds of thousands of clones, of which approximately 95% were detected only once. The top ten clones comprise approximately 0.02% of the sample. Sequenced material: thymocytes. These receptors were obtained from a human donor.

This chain joins TRBV5-1 and TRBJ1-1; no reliable D call. CDR1 is SGHRS and CDR2 is YFSETQ in the germline V gene. The length of the CDR3 is 11 residues. V gave up 6 bases and J gave up 1 base, with 4 bases separating them. CDR3 sequence: CASKANTEAFF. As DNA, the CDR3 is TGCGCCAGCAAGGCGAACACTGAAGCTTTCTTT.

This clone was observed a single time. The V and J genes are TRBV2 and TRBJ1-5; D unclear. The CDR3 runs 14 residues. Looked up from germline, CDR1 is SNHLY and CDR2 is FYNNEI. V was pared by 6 bases and J by 3 bases, with 12 bases between. The CDR3 region is CASRDGRSNQPQHF. The CDR3 region has the DNA TGTGCCAGCAGGGACGGCCGGTCCAATCAGCCCCAGCATTTT.

The CDR3 loop reads CAILSGGPRHGYYGYTF. The CDR3 DNA is TGTGCCATTCTTTCCGGGGGCCCAAGACACGGTTATTATGGCTACACCTTC. The V and J genes are TRBV10-3 and TRBJ1-2, with D tentatively TRBD1 (6 bases). V was pared by 9 bases and J by 5 bases, with 28 bases between. The germline CDR1 and CDR2 sequences are ENHRY and SYGVKD. CDR3 length equals 17 residues.

This chain links TRBV14 with TRBJ1-4; TRBD1 might be the D (6 bases). The germline V gene encodes CDR1 SGHDN and CDR2 FVKESK. Trimming stripped 0 bases from V and 8 bases from J, with 13 bases between. This CDR3 has 15 residues. This CDR3 is CASSQEPGEREKLFF. DNA for the CDR3: TGTGCCAGCAGCCAAGAACCAGGGGAGAGGGAAAAACTGTTTTTT.

This sequence joins TRBV28 and TRBJ1-1, with D possibly TRBD1 on 5 matching bases. This CDR3 is 23 amino acids long. The germline gives CDR1 MDHEN, CDR2 SYDVKM. V lost 9 bases and J 0 bases, leaving 41 bases between the germline ends. CDR3 residues: CASGDRGPKRVNRGPWMNTEAFF. The CDR3 region has the DNA TGTGCCAGTGGGGATCGCGGACCTAAGCGGGTCAATCGGGGCCCATGGATGAACACTGAAGCTTTCTTT.

The V gene is TRBV6-5, the J gene TRBJ2-3, with no clear D. V was pared by 2 bases and J by 6 bases, with 12 bases between. The CDR3 has 14 amino acids. The germline CDR1 and CDR2 sequences are MNHEY and SVGAGI. The CDR3 nucleotides read TGTGCCAGCAGTTACCGGACCTCGGAGGATACGCAGTATTTT. Protein: CASSYRTSEDTQYF.

V gene TRBV4-2 combines with J gene TRBJ2-7, with a weak D call TRBD2 (9 bases). The ends were cut back, 2 bases at V and 2 bases at J, with 25 bases in the middle. This CDR3 region has 19 residues. Germline values: CDR1 LGHNA, CDR2 YNFKEQ. The CDR3 nucleotides are TGTGCCAGCAGCCAACAAGCAGGGGGCTGGCTAGCGGGGACCTACGAGCAGTACTTC. Translating it yields CASSQQAGGWLAGTYEQYF.

This rearrangement joins TRBV6-6 to TRBJ1-2; D remains ambiguous. Germline loops: CDR1 MNHNY, CDR2 SVGAGI (reference sequence). The CDR3 covers 16 residues. V lost 5 bases to trimming and J lost 1 base, with 17 bases between them. Here the CDR3 DNA reads TGTGCCAGCAGTCCTCCCAGCCTCGATCGTAACTATGGCTACACCTTC. Translating gives CASSPPSLDRNYGYTF.

This chain connects TRBV27 to TRBJ1-2; no reliable D call. Germline values: CDR1 MNHEY, CDR2 SMNVEV (reference sequence). Trimming pared 8 bases from V and 4 bases from J, leaving 11 bases between. CDR3 size: 12 residues. The CDR3 DNA reads as TGTGCCAGCGGACCTGGTGGCTATGGCTACACCTTC. Its translation is CASGPGGYGYTF.

The rearrangement joins TRBV5-6 to TRBJ1-4; D is uncertain. The germline V and J ends were trimmed by 2 bases and 7 bases, with 15 bases remaining between them. CDR1 SGHDT and CDR2 YYEEEE come from the germline V gene. The CDR3 has 15 amino acids. The CDR3 reads CASSFGPPRSEKLFF. In DNA, the CDR3 is TGTGCCAGCAGCTTCGGACCCCCGCGGAGTGAAAAACTGTTTTTT.

The chain uses TRBV14 and TRBJ2-2; 8 nucleotides align to TRBD2. Germline-derived CDR1 and CDR2 are SGHDN and FVKESK. The J segment lost 5 bases and the V segment lost 0 bases, leaving 11 bases of the junction unmatched. The length of the CDR3 is 18 residues. CDR3: CASSQDQGLGEGTGELFF. The CDR3 DNA reads TGTGCCAGCAGCCAAGATCAGGGACTAGGGGAGGGAACCGGGGAGCTGTTTTTT.

This chain links TRBV19 with TRBJ1-2; TRBD1 matches at 8 bases. This CDR3 region has 14 residues. V was clipped by 7 bases and J by 4 bases; unmatched bases: 8. Per the germline V gene, CDR1 is LNHDA and CDR2 is SQIVND (reference sequence). CDR3 nucleotides: TGTGCCAGTAAAATCAGGGGGCGCGTCTATGGCTACACCTTC. The encoded protein is CASKIRGRVYGYTF.

This sequence joins TRBV18 and TRBJ2-7; TRBD1 matches 10 bases. The V and J ends lost 6 bases and 3 bases, in that order; junction bases with no gene match: 20. This CDR3 spans 19 amino acids. Germline CDR1 reads KGHSH; CDR2 reads LQKENI. Written as DNA, the CDR3 is TGTGCCAGCTCCCCCCCCGTGACAGGGGGCCTGGCTGGTGGCTACGAGCAGTACTTC. Protein sequence: CASSPPVTGGLAGGYEQYF. Full variable domain (remainder filled in from reference TRBV18 and TRBJ2-7): NAGVMQNPRHLVRRRGQEARLRCSPMKGHSHVYWYRQLPEEGLKFMVYLQKENIIDESGMPKERFSAEFPKEGPSILRIQQVVRGDSAAYFCASSPPVTGGLAGGYEQYFGPGTRLTVT.

This chain connects TRBV27 to TRBJ1-1; D is undetermined. Trimming stripped 0 bases from V and 1 base from J, with 6 bases between. From germline, CDR1 is MNHEY and CDR2 SMNVEV (reference sequence). This CDR3 is 14 amino acids long. CDR3 in amino acids: CASSLSGQNTEAFF. The CDR3 coding sequence is TGTGCCAGCAGTTTATCCGGCCAGAACACTGAAGCTTTCTTT.

This clone appeared a single time. J is TRBJ2-7 and V is TRBV28; D is perhaps TRBD2 (6 bases). Trimming stripped 8 bases from V and 6 bases from J, with 20 bases between. The CDR3 covers 14 residues. Germline V gives CDR1 MDHEN, CDR2 SYDVKM. The CDR3 sequence: CASGRLDLQSEQYF. CDR3 DNA: TGTGCCAGCGGCCGACTAGATCTGCAATCCGAGCAGTACTTC.

The chain recombines TRBV29-1 with TRBJ1-1; 7 bases fit TRBD1. This CDR3 has 16 amino acids. Germline CDR1 and CDR2: SQVTM and ANQGSEA. With V trimmed by 7 bases and J by 2 bases, 16 bases remained unmatched. CDR3 nucleotide sequence: TGCAGCGCCCCGGGCACCCCGGACAGGTTAAACACTGAAGCTTTCTTT. It yields the protein CSAPGTPDRLNTEAFF.

The J gene is TRBJ2-1, the V gene TRBV2; D call uncertain. The CDR3 extends over 11 amino acids. Per the germline V gene, CDR1 is SNHLY and CDR2 is FYNNEI. V was clipped by 4 bases and J by 6 bases, with 4 bases between them. CDR3: CASSGINEQFF. DNA for the CDR3: TGTGCCAGCAGTGGCATCAATGAGCAGTTCTTC.

V usage is TRBV7-7 and J usage is TRBJ2-5, with D tentatively TRBD1 (6 bases). From germline, CDR1 is SSHAT and CDR2 FNYEAQ (reference sequence). There are 13 residues in the CDR3. V lost 1 base and J lost 3, with 6 bases in between. CDR3 DNA sequence: TGTGCCAGCAGCTTAGACAGGGAAGAGACCCAGTACTTC. It specifies CASSLDREETQYF.

V usage is TRBV2 and J usage is TRBJ1-1, with D possibly being TRBD1 (5 bases). CDR1 is SNHLY, CDR2 FYNNEI, per germline. The CDR3 is made up of 12 amino acids. Between the trimmed V and J ends, which lost 6 bases and 8 bases, there was a span of 13 bases. The CDR3 bases are TGTGCCAGCAGAGGCAGGGTTTTAGAAGCTTTCTTT. Translation gives CASRGRVLEAFF.

The gene calls are TRBV11-3 and TRBJ2-2; 13 bases map to TRBD2. Per germline, CDR1 SGHNT and CDR2 YENEEA. Germline trimming cut 1 base from V and 5 bases from J; bases unmatched to any gene: 4. The CDR3 is 17 residues long. The CDR3 sequence is CASSLAGLAGETGELFF. The CDR3 nucleotides read TGTGCCAGCAGCTTAGCCGGACTAGCGGGAGAAACCGGGGAGCTGTTTTTT.

The chain carries TRBV5-6 and TRBJ1-5, with D maybe TRBD1 (6 bases). Germline CDR1 and CDR2: SGHDT and YYEEEE. This CDR3 is built from 17 residues. V lost 3 bases and J 4 bases, leaving 20 bases between the germline ends. Written as DNA, the CDR3 is TGTGCCAGCAGCTCCACTCCGGGACACGCTAAGAATCAGCCCCAGCATTTT. It encodes CASSSTPGHAKNQPQHF.